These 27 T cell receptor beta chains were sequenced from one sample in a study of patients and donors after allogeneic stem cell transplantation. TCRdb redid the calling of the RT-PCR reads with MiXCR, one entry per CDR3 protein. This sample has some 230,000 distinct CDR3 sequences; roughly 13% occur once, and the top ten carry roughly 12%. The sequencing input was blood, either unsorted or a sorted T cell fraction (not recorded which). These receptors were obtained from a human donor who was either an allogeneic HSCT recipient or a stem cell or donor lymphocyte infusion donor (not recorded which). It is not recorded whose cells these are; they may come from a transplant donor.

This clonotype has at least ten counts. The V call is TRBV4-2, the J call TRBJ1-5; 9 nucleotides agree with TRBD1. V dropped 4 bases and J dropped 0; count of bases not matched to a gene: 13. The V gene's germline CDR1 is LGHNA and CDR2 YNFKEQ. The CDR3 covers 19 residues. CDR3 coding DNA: TGTGCCAGCAGCCGACTGTACCGGGACAGGGTTTCTAGCAATCAGCCCCAGCATTTT. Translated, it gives CASSRLYRDRVSSNQPQHF.

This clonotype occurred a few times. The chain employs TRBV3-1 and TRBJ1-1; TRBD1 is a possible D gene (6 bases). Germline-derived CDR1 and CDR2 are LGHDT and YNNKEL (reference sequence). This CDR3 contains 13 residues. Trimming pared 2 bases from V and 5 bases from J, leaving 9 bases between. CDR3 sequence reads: CASSQTQGTEAFF. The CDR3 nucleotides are TGTGCCAGCAGCCAAACACAGGGAACTGAAGCTTTCTTT.

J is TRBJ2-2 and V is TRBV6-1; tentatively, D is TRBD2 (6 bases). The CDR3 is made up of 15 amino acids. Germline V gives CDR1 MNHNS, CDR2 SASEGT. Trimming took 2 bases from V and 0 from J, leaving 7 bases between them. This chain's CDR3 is CASSEPGANTGELFF. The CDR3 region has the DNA TGTGCCAGCAGTGAACCGGGGGCGAACACCGGGGAGCTGTTTTTT.

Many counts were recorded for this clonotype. In nucleotides, the CDR3 is TGTGCCAGCAGCCAAGGGGTGAGCACTGAAGCTTTCTTT. Translated, it gives CASSQGVSTEAFF. V usage is TRBV3-1 and J usage is TRBJ1-1; D not resolved. The CDR3 totals 13 residues. Germline V gives CDR1 LGHDT, CDR2 YNNKEL (reference sequence). Trimming took off 1 base at V and 4 bases at J, with 7 bases between the two ends.

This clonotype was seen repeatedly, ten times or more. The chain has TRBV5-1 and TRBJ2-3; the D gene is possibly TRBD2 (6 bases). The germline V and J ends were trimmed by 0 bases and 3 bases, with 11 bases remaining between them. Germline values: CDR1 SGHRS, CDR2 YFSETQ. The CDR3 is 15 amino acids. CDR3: CASSLGGVRTDTQYF. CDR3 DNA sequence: TGCGCCAGCAGCTTGGGCGGGGTTCGTACAGATACGCAGTATTTT.

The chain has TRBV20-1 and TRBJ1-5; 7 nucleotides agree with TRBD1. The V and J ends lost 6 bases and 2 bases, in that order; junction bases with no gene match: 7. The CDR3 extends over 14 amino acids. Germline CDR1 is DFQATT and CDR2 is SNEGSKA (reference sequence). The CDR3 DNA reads TGCAGTGCGTCGGGACAGCGAGGCAATCAGCCCCAGCATTTT. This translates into CSASGQRGNQPQHF.

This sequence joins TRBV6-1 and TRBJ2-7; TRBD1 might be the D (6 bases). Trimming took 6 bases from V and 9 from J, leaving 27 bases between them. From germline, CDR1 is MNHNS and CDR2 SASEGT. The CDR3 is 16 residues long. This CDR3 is CASSVPPRRAEQGQYF. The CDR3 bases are TGTGCCAGCAGCGTCCCCCCTCGAAGGGCGGAACAGGGGCAGTACTTC.

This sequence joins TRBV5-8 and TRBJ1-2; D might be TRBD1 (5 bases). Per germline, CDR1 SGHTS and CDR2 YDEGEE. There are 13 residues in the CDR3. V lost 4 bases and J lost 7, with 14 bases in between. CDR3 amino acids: CASSVRQGPGYTF. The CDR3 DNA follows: TGTGCCAGCAGCGTCCGGCAGGGCCCTGGCTACACCTTC.

The CDR3 sequence: CASSLEFGRANTEAFF. DNA for the CDR3: TGTGCCAGCAGCTTAGAATTTGGCAGGGCGAACACTGAAGCTTTCTTT. This rearrangement joins TRBV11-2 to TRBJ1-1, with D tentatively TRBD1 (5 bases). Trimming took off 0 bases at V and 1 base at J, with 12 bases between the two ends. Germline CDR1 and CDR2: SGHAT and FQNNGV. CDR3 length: 16 amino acids.

In DNA, the CDR3 is TGTGCCAGTAGGGGACAGGGGGTCGTTCAGCCCCAGCATTTT. Its protein product is CASRGQGVVQPQHF. The V gene is TRBV19, the J gene TRBJ1-5, with 11 bases that match TRBD1. The CDR3 covers 14 residues. Germline-derived CDR1 and CDR2 are LNHDA and SQIVND (reference sequence). Unmatched junction bases numbered 4, after V lost 6 bases and J lost 6 bases.

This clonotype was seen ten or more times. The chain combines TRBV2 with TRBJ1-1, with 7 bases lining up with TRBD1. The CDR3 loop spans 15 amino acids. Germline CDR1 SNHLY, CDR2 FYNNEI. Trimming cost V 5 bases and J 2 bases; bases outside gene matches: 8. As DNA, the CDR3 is TGTGCCAGCAGTCTCAGGGGGGGGGGTAACACTGAAGCTTTCTTT. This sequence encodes CASSLRGGGNTEAFF.

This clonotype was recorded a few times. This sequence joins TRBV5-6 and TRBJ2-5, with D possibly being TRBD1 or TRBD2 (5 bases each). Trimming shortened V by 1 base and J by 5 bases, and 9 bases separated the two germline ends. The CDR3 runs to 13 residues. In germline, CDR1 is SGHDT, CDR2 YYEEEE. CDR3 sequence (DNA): TGTGCCAGCAGCTTGATAGGGACGGAGACCCAGTACTTC. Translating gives CASSLIGTETQYF.

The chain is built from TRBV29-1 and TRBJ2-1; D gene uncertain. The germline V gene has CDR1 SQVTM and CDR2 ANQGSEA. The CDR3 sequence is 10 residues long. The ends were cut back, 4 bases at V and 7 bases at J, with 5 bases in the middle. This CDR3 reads CSVVMNEQFF. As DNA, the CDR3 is TGCAGCGTTGTCATGAATGAGCAGTTCTTC.

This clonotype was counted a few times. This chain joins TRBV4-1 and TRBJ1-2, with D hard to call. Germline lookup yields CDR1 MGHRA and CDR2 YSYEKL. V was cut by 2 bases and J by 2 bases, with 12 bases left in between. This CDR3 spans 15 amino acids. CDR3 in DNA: TGCGCCAGCAGCCAAAGGGAACAGAGGAACTATGGCTACACCTTC. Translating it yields CASSQREQRNYGYTF.

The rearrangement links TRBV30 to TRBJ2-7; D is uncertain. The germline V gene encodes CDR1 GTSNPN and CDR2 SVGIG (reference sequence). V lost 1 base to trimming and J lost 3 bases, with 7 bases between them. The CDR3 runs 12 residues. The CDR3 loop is CAWSGAFYEQYF. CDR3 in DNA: TGTGCCTGGAGTGGAGCCTTCTACGAGCAGTACTTC.

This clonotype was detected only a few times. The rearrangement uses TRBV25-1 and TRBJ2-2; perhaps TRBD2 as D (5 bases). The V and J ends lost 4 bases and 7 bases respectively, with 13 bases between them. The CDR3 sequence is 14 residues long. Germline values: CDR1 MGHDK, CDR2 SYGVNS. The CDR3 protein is CASSAPGWNGELFF. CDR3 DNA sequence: TGTGCCAGCAGTGCCCCGGGGTGGAACGGGGAGCTGTTTTTT.

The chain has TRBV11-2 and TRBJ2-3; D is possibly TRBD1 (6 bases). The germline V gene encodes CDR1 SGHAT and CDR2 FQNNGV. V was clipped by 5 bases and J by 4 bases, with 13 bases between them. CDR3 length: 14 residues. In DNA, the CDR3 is TGTGCCAGCAGCCCCCAGGGGCTCGCAGATACGCAGTATTTT. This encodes CASSPQGLADTQYF.

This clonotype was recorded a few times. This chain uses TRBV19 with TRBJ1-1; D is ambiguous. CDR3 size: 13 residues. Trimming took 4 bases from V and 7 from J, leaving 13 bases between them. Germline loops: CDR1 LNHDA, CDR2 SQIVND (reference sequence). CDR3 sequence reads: CASSTKTWIEAFF. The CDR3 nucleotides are TGTGCCAGTAGTACCAAAACTTGGATTGAAGCTTTCTTT.

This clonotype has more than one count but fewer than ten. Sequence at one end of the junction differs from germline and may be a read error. The CDR3 DNA reads as TGTGCTAGCAGCACCGGGCCGGGCAGGGTCCAAGAGACCCAGTACTTC. Amino acids: CASSTGPGRVQETQYF. The chain links TRBV7-7 to TRBJ2-5, with a weak D call TRBD1 (5 bases). CDR3 length: 16 residues. CDR1 SSHAT and CDR2 FNYEAQ come from the germline V gene (reference sequence).

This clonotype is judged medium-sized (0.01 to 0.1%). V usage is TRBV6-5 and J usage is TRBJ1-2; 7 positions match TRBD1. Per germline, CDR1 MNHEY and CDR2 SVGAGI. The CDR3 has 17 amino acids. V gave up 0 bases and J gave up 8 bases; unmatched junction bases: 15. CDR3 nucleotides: TGTGCCAGCAGTTACTCGAAAGTATCGAGTGGAGGGGGCGGCTACACCTTC. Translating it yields CASSYSKVSSGGGGYTF.

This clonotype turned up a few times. CDR3 DNA: TGTGCCAGCAGCCAAACCGGGAGGGACGATGAGCAGTTCTTC. Residues: CASSQTGRDDEQFF. The chain links TRBV3-1 to TRBJ2-1; 8 positions agree with TRBD2. V dropped 2 bases and J dropped 8; count of bases not matched to a gene: 5. The CDR3 contains 14 residues. The germline V gene has CDR1 LGHDT and CDR2 YNNKEL (reference sequence).

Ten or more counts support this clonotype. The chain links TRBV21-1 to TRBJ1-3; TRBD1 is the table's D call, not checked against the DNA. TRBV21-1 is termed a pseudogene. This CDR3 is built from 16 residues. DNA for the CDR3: TGTGCCAGCAGCAGCTCGCGGGGACCTTCTGGAAACACCATATATTTT. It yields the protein CASSSSRGPSGNTIYF.

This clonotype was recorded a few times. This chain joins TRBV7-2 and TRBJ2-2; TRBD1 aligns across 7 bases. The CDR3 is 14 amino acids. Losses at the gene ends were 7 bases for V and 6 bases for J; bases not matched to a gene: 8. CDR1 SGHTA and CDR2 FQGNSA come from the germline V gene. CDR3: CASNRGNAAGELFF. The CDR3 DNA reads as TGTGCCAGCAACAGGGGAAACGCGGCCGGGGAGCTGTTTTTT.

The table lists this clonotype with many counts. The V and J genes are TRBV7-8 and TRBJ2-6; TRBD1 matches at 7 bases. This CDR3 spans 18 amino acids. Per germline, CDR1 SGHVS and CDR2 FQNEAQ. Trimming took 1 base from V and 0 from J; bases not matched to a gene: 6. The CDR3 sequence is CASSLGDSRVSGANVLTF. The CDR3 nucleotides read TGTGCCAGCAGCTTAGGGGACAGCCGGGTCTCTGGGGCCAACGTCCTGACTTTC.

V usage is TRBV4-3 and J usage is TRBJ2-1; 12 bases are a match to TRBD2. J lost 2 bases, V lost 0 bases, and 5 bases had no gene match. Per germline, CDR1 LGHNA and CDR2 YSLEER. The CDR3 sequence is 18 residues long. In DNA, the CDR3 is TGCGCCAGCAGCCAAGACTGGTCTAGCGGGGGGGCCTACAATGAGCAGTTCTTC. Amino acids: CASSQDWSSGGAYNEQFF.

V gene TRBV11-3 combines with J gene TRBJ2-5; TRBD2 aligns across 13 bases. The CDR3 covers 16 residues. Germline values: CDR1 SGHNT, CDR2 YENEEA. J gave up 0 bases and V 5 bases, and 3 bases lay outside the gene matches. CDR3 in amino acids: CASSLGTSGNQETQYF. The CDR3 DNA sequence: TGTGCCAGCAGCCTCGGGACTAGCGGGAACCAAGAGACCCAGTACTTC.

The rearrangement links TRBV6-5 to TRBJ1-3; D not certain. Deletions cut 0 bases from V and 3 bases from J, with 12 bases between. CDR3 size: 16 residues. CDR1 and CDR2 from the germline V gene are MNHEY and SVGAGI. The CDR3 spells CASSYSGLGNGNTIYF. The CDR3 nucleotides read TGTGCCAGCAGTTACTCAGGGTTGGGTAATGGAAACACCATATATTTT.